This paragraph covers one TCR beta chain sequence. The antigen remains undetermined. This is likely a read error, given that the CDR3 carries no conserved phenylalanine or tryptophan at its end. This sample is part of a study of T cells in Graves' hyperthyroidism and ophthalmopathy. A lack of ophthalmopathy progression within 18 months defined stable Graves' hyperthyroidism. The hyperthyroidism was newly diagnosed and had lasted under 2 months; the patients were aged 18 to 65. Researchers amplified the TCR beta CDR3 regions from RNA transcripts. The HTBI set primed first-round TCR CDR3 RT-PCR. One entry per CDR3 protein results from TCRdb running MiXCR on the multiplex PCR reads. Of 600,000 or so distinct CDR3 sequences in the sample, about 45% are singletons; the top ten hold 6.5% to 9%. The study's findings and limits: A median about 7 months before onset, the model predicted ophthalmopathy.

The germline gives CDR1 SGHDN, CDR2 FVKESK. The CDR3 runs to 12 residues. V shed 4 bases, J shed 4 bases, and the junction held 0 bases outside the gene matches. The TCR was taken from a woman aged 18 to 35 with Graves' hyperthyroidism. The rearrangement uses TRBV14 and TRBJ1-1; 7 nucleotides agree with TRBD1. The sample comprised peripheral blood or thyroid tissue (not recorded which). CDR3 residues: CASSPGGTEAFL. The CDR3 DNA is TGTGCCAGCAGCCCAGGGGGCACTGAAGCTTTCTTA.